The 9 T cell receptor beta chains below all came from one sample that was sequenced in a study of blood T cells in healthy people across ages. The second PCR ran roughly 6 to 11 cycles with a sample-barcoded 5' primer and J-beta primers. TCRdb re-called the 5' RACE reads with MiXCR, one entry per CDR3 protein. The table includes 700,000 to 1,000,000 distinct CDR3 sequences, 40% to 50% detected once. Sequencing was done on a sample of blood. All receptors derive from a man in his 60s in good health.

CDR3 amino acids: CASSDPPDLAGESLPEQYF. CDR3 coding DNA: TGTGCCAGCAGTGACCCCCCTGATCTAGCGGGGGAGTCCCTACCCGAGCAGTACTTC. The rearrangement uses TRBV6-4 and TRBJ2-7, with 10 bases aligning to TRBD2. This CDR3 is built from 19 residues. From germline, CDR1 is MRHNA and CDR2 SNTAGT. Trimming at V came to 2 bases and at J to 6 bases, leaving 19 bases not matched to a gene.

A single count supports this clonotype. A much larger clone lies a single base off, so this may be a read error. V gene TRBV7-2 combines with J gene TRBJ2-1, with D maybe TRBD1 (6 bases). CDR1 SGHTA and CDR2 FQGNSA come from the germline V gene. Trimming took off 2 bases at V and 13 bases at J, with 21 bases between the two ends. This CDR3 region has 15 residues. The CDR3 loop is CASSLTRVAGETQFF. The CDR3 DNA is TGTGCCAGCAGCTTAACCCGAGTGGCAGGGGAGACCCAGTTCTTC.

V and J are TRBV4-3 and TRBJ2-5; 8 bases fit TRBD1. Germline V CDR1 and CDR2: LGHNA, YSLEER. Losses at the gene ends were 3 bases for V and 3 bases for J; bases not matched to a gene: 6. The CDR3 is 15 amino acids. The CDR3: CASSQDTGGEETQYF. CDR3 nucleotides: TGCGCCAGCAGCCAGGACACAGGGGGAGAAGAGACCCAGTACTTC.

This clonotype came up a few times. J is TRBJ2-3 and V is TRBV9, with no clear D. Germline CDR1 reads SGDLS; CDR2 reads YYNGEE. V was cut by 0 bases and J by 2 bases, with 10 bases left in between. The CDR3 totals 15 residues. DNA for the CDR3: TGTGCCAGCAGCGTAGTGGGTTATCACACAGATACGCAGTATTTT. It yields the protein CASSVVGYHTDTQYF.

On this clonotype: A much bigger clone sits one base away, suggesting this may be a read error. This chain uses TRBV10-3 with TRBJ2-7; D may be TRBD1 (6 bases). Germline loops: CDR1 ENHRY, CDR2 SYGVKD. CDR3 size: 16 residues. This CDR3 reads CAISETQGTSSYELYF. The CDR3 nucleotides read TGTGCCATCAGTGAAACGCAGGGGACCAGCTCCTACGAGCTGTACTTC.

The CDR3 is CASSQPLGGAGELFF. CDR3 nucleotides: TGCGCCAGCAGCCAGCCCCTAGGGGGGGCCGGGGAGCTGTTTTTT. The rearrangement joins TRBV4-1 to TRBJ2-2; maybe TRBD2 (7 bases). Deletions cut 3 bases from V and 6 bases from J, with 14 bases between. The germline CDR1 and CDR2 sequences are MGHRA and YSYEKL. The CDR3 contains 15 residues.

The J gene is TRBJ2-5, the V gene TRBV9; D may be TRBD1 (6 bases). The CDR3 is 13 amino acids. Trimming removed 3 bases from V and 11 bases from J, with 17 bases in between. Looked up from germline, CDR1 is SGDLS and CDR2 is YYNGEE. In nucleotides, the CDR3 is TGTGCCAGCAGCGACAGGGATGGAAGAGAGCAGTACTTC. Translated: CASSDRDGREQYF.

This clonotype was detected many times. The gene calls are TRBV29-1 and TRBJ2-1; 11 nucleotides agree with TRBD1. The length of the CDR3 is 14 residues. The germline CDR1 and CDR2 sequences are SQVTM and ANQGSEA. With 4 bases clipped from V and 6 bases from J, the junction kept 5 bases outside the gene matches. The CDR3 DNA sequence: TGCAGCGTTGCCCGGGACAGGGGGGTCAATGAGCAGTTCTTC. Its translation is CSVARDRGVNEQFF.

The V call is TRBV7-9, the J call TRBJ1-1; TRBD1 might be the D (6 bases). The CDR3 loop spans 14 amino acids. The V end was cut by 5 bases, the J end by 0 bases, with 10 bases between. Germline loops: CDR1 SEHNR, CDR2 FQNEAQ (reference sequence). In nucleotides, the CDR3 is TGTGCCAGCAGCGCGGACAGCCTGAACACTGAAGCTTTCTTT. Translation gives CASSADSLNTEAFF.